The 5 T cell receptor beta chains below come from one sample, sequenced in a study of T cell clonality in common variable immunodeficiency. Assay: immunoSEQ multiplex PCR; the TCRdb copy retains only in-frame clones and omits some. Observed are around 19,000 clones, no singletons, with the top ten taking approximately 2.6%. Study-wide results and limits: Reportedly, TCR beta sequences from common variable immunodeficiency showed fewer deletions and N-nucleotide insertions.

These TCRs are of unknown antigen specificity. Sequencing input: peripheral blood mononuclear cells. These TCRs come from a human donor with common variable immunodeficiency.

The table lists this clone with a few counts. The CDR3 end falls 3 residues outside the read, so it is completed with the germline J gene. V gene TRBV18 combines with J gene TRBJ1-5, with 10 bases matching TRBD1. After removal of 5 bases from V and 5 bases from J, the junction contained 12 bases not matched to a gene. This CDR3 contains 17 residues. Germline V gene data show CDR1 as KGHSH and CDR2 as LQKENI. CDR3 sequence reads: CASSVQLLTGGHQPQHF. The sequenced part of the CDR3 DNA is TGTGCCAGCTCAGTTCAGCTACTGACAGGGGGCCATCAGCCC.

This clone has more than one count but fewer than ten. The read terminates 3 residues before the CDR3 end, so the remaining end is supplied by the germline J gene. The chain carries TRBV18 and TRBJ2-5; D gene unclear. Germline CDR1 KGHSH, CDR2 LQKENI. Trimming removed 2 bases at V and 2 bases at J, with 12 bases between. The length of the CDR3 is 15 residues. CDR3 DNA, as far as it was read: TGTGCCAGCTCACCAGTTTTTGGGCTTCAAGAGACC. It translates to CASSPVFGLQET. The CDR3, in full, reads CASSPVFGLQETQYF.

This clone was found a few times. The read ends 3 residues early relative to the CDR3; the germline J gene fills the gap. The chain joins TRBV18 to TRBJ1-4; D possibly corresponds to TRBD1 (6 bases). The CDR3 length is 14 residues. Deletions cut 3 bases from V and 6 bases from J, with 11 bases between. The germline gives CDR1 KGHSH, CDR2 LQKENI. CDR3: CASSPGHPDEKLFF. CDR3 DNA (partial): TGTGCCAGCTCACCGGGACACCCTGATGAAAAA.

The CDR3 spells CASSLLQADRAFF. CDR3 DNA (partial): TGTGCCAGCAGCTTATTACAGGCCGATAGA. The chain employs TRBV11-2 and TRBJ1-1; perhaps TRBD1 as D (5 bases). The missing CDR3 end, 3 residues past where the read stops, is filled in from the germline J gene. This CDR3 region has 13 residues. Germline V lookup: CDR1 SGHAT, CDR2 FQNNGV.

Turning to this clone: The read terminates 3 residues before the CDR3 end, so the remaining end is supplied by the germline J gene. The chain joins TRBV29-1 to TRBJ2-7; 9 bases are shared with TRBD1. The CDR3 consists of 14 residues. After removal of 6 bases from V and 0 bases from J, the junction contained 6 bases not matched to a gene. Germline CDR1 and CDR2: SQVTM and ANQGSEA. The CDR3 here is CSVTPGQGSYEQYF. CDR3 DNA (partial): TGCAGCGTGACCCCGGGACAGGGCTCCTACGAG.